Described below is a single T cell receptor (beta chain) sequence and its context. Its antigen remains unidentified. Clones were read by immunoSEQ multiplex PCR, and TCRdb kept only the in-frame ones, dropping some. The data hold more than 6,000 clones, with around 70% observed a single time. Female donors made up 45% to 55% of the healthy controls, blood donors whose median age was around 60 years (range about 21-80). Separation of CD4+ and CD8+ cells was performed by positive magnetic bead selection, and purity was verified by flow cytometry. This entry is derived from a study of somatic mutations in cytotoxic T cells in rheumatoid arthritis. Across the study: Sorting by flow gave nearly 100% purity for some V beta antibody-stained T-cell populations, including V beta1+ cells sequenced for TCRB. General study findings and limits: Healthy controls showed no age-related rise in CD8+ clonality, whereas rheumatoid arthritis patients did.

The CDR3 has 14 residues. Per germline, CDR1 ENHRY and CDR2 SYGVKD. Trimming stripped 2 bases from V and 4 bases from J, with 11 bases between. The source material was CD8+ T cells sorted from blood. This clonotype originated in a man between 35 and 55 years old in good health. The gene calls are TRBV10-3 and TRBJ1-1; perhaps TRBD1 as D (6 bases). The DNA of the CDR3 is TGTGCCATCAGTGAGACAGGGTGGGGCACTGAAGCTTTCTTT. It is translated as CAISETGWGTEAFF.